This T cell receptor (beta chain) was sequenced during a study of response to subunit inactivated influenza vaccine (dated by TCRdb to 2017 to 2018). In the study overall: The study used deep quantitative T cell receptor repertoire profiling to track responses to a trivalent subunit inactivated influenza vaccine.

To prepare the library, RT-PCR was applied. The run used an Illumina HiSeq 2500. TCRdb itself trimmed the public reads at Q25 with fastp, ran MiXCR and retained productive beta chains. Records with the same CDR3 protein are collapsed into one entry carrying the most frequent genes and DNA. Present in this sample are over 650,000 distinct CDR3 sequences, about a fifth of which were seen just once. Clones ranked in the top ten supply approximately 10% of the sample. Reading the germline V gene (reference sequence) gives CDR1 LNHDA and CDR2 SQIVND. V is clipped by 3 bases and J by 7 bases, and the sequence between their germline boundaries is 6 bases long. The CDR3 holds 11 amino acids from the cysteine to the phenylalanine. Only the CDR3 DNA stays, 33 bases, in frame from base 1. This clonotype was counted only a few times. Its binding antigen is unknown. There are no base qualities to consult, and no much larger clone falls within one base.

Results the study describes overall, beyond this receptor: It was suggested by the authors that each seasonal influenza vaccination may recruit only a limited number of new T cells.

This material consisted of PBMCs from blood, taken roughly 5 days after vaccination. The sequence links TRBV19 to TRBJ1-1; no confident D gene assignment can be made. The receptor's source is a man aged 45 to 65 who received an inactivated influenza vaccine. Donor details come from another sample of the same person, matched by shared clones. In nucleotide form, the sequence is TGTGCCAGTAGTATCTGGAATGAAGCTTTCTTT. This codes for CASSIWNEAFF.